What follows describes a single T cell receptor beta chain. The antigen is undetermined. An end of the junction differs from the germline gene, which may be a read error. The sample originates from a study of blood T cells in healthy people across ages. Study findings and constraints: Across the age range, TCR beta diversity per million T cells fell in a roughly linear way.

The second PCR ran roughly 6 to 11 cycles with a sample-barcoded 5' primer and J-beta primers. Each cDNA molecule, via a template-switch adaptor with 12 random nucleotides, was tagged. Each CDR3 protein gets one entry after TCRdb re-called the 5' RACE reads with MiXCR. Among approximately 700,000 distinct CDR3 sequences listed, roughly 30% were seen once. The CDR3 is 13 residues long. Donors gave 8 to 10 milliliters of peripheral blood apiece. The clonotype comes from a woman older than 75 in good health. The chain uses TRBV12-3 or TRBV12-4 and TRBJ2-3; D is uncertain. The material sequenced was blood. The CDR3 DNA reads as TGTGCCAGCAGTCGAGTGACGGCAGATGCGCAGTATTTT. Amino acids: CASSRVTADAQYF.